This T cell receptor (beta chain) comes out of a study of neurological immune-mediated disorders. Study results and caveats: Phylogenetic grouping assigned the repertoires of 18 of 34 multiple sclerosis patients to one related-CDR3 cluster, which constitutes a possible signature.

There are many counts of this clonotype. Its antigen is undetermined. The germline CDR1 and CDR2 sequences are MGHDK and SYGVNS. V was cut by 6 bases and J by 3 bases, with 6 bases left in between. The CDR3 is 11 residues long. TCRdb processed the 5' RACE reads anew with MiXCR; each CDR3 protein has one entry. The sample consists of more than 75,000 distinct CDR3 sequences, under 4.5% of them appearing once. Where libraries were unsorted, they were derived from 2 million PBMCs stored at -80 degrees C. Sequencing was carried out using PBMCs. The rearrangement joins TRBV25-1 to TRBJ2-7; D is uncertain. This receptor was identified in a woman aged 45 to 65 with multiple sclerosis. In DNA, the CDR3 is TGTGCCAGCAGACGGATCTACGAGCAGTACTTC. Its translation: CASRRIYEQYF.